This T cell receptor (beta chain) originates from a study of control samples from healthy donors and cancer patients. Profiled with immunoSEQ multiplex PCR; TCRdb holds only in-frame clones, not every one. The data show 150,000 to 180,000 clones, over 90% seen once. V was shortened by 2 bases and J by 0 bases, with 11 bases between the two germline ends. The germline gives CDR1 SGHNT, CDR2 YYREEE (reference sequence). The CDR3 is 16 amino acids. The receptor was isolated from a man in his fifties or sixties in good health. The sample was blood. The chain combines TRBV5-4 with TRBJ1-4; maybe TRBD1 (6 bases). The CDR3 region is CASSFGGSATNEKLFF. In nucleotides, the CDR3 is TGTGCCAGCAGCTTCGGGGGCTCTGCAACTAATGAAAAACTGTTTTTT.